The table lists the clone carrying this T cell receptor (beta chain) with many counts. Antigen unknown. MiXCR, run by TCRdb on the 5' RACE reads, gives a single entry per CDR3 protein. The sample carries 75,000 to 95,000 distinct CDR3 sequences, over 13% recorded once. This specimen belongs to a study of T-cell memory formation after mild COVID-19. General study findings and limits: Pre-infection memory held some responding clones, suggesting pre-existing cross-reactive T cells responded. Clones that contracted from day 15 to 85 had balanced CD4/CD8; later expanders were CD4+ biased.

The V end was cut by 6 bases, the J end by 6 bases, with 16 bases between. Germline CDR1 SGHTA, CDR2 FQGNSA. The CDR3 totals 14 residues. Sample: PBMCs or a T cell subset sorted from them (not recorded which). The chain employs TRBV7-2 and TRBJ2-3, with D perhaps given as TRBD1 or TRBD2 (5 bases each). The sequence was collected from a man in his late teens or twenties who had mild COVID-19 (a few samples of this study predate the infection). Cell type and time point are not known. The CDR3 loop reads CASSLDGTLDTQYF. The CDR3 nucleotides read TGTGCCAGCAGTCTGGACGGGACCCTTGATACGCAGTATTTT.